The next 21 T cell receptor beta chains were all read from a single sample in a study of blood T cells in healthy people across ages (dated by TCRdb to between 2015 and 2016). The protocol used for the library was 5' RACE. Sequencing was performed on an Illumina HiSeq 2500. The second PCR ran for roughly 7 to 12 cycles and used a J-beta primer mix along with a sample-barcoded 5' primer. TCRdb reanalyzed the raw reads on its own, using fastp at Q25 for trimming and MiXCR for clone calling, and kept in-frame beta chains. Rows matching on CDR3 protein sequence are summarized as one entry with the most common DNA and genes. The table for this sample lists under 850,000 distinct CDR3 sequences; about 36% of them were counted only once. Of the sample, approximately 13% falls within the top ten clones. Sequencing was done on a sample of blood. These receptors all come from a man younger than 35 in good health.

This clonotype was seen at least ten times. The chain uses TRBV27 and TRBJ2-3; maybe TRBD1 (6 bases). CDR1 is MNHEY and CDR2 is SMNVEV in the germline V gene (reference sequence). This CDR3 is 15 amino acids long. V lost 5 bases and J lost 2, with 14 bases in between. CDR3 DNA: TGTGCCAGCAGTGGTACAGGGTGGGTCACAGATACGCAGTATTTT. As protein: CASSGTGWVTDTQYF.

Note on this clonotype: This could be a read error, since a much larger clone is one nucleotide away. The chain combines TRBV20-1 with TRBJ1-2, with 7 positions matching TRBD1. Germline values: CDR1 DFQATT, CDR2 SNEGSKA (reference sequence). This CDR3 has 16 amino acids. The CDR3 nucleotides read TGCAGTGCTAGAGACCGACAGGGTGTCCGGGGCTATGACTACACCTTC. Residues: CSARDRQGVRGYDYTF.

The chain joins TRBV6-2 or TRBV6-3 to TRBJ2-1; the match to TRBD2 covers 9 bases. Germline values: CDR1 MNHEY, CDR2 SVGEGT. The CDR3 is made up of 14 amino acids. Trimming took 2 bases from V and 10 from J; bases not matched to a gene: 6. DNA for the CDR3: TGTGCCAGCAGTTACCGCGCGGGAGGGGCGGAGCAGTTCTTC. It translates to CASSYRAGGAEQFF.

This clonotype was counted a few times. The rearrangement uses TRBV12-3 or TRBV12-4 and TRBJ1-2, with D perhaps matching TRBD1 (6 bases). V lost 5 bases and J lost 5, with 18 bases in between. The CDR3 totals 15 residues. The CDR3: CASSPHGGAGYGYTF. DNA of the CDR3: TGTGCCAGCAGTCCCCATGGGGGGGCGGGGTATGGCTACACCTTC.

The chain links TRBV12-3 or TRBV12-4 to TRBJ2-3; TRBD2 aligns across 10 bases. V was clipped by 7 bases and J by 1 base; unmatched bases: 8. The CDR3 is 16 residues long. The CDR3 reads CASTSRLAGGTDTQYF. The CDR3 nucleotides are TGTGCCAGCACCTCGAGGCTAGCGGGGGGCACAGATACGCAGTATTTT.

The chain employs TRBV12-3 or TRBV12-4 and TRBJ2-1; 12 bases are a match to TRBD2. This CDR3 has 16 amino acids. After removal of 8 bases from V and 10 bases from J, the junction contained 15 bases not matched to a gene. The CDR3 DNA reads as TGTGCCAGCGAAAGCGACCTAGCGGGGGGGCCATGGGAGCAGTTCTTC. Protein sequence: CASESDLAGGPWEQFF.

Remarks on this clonotype: With a much larger clone just one base away, this may be a read error. This sequence joins TRBV4-2 and TRBJ2-1; 12 bases align to TRBD2. The last part of the DNA fits TRBJ2-7 better; the J call may be wrong. The CDR3 extends over 17 amino acids. Germline lookup yields CDR1 LGHNA and CDR2 YNFKEQ. CDR3 in amino acids: CASSQAQLAGGYNEQYF. CDR3 sequence (DNA): TGTGCCAGCAGCCAAGCCCAACTAGCGGGGGGCTACAATGAGCAGTACTTC.

The chain carries TRBV29-1 and TRBJ2-7, with 8 bases aligning to TRBD1. Germline values: CDR1 SQVTM, CDR2 ANQGSEA. The V segment lost 4 bases and the J segment 7 bases; nucleotides outside the gene matches: 12. This CDR3 comprises 14 residues. The CDR3 loop reads CSVGRDRGMDEQYF. CDR3 DNA: TGCAGCGTTGGCCGAGACAGGGGTATGGATGAGCAGTACTTC.

This rearrangement joins TRBV20-1 to TRBJ2-5, with 8 bases fitting TRBD2. The germline CDR1 and CDR2 sequences are DFQATT and SNEGSKA (reference sequence). This CDR3 has 15 residues. V lost 6 bases, J lost 5 bases, and 14 bases stayed unmatched. CDR3 residues: CSAKPGLVVGETQYF. DNA of the CDR3: TGCAGTGCAAAACCGGGACTAGTGGTGGGGGAGACCCAGTACTTC.

The chain combines TRBV29-1 with TRBJ1-1; no definite D call. Germline CDR1 reads SQVTM; CDR2 reads ANQGSEA. Trimming took 7 bases from V and 3 from J, leaving 15 bases between them. CDR3 length: 13 amino acids. In nucleotides, the CDR3 is TGCAGCGCCCAACCCGACACCTACACTGAAGCTTTCTTT. It encodes CSAQPDTYTEAFF.

This clonotype was recorded many times. The V call is TRBV5-5, the J call TRBJ2-3; D unresolved. Trimming took off 4 bases at V and 0 bases at J, with 15 bases between the two ends. The CDR3 length is 16 residues. Germline CDR1 SGHKS, CDR2 YYEKEE (reference sequence). CDR3: CASSTAKFTSTDTQYF. The CDR3 DNA reads as TGTGCCAGCAGCACGGCTAAGTTTACTAGCACAGATACGCAGTATTTT.

The genes are TRBV7-2 and TRBJ2-1, with 10 bases lining up with TRBD2. The J call may not be correct, given that the DNA end is closer to TRBJ2-7. Germline loops: CDR1 SGHTA, CDR2 FQGNSA. The CDR3 length is 17 residues. This CDR3 is CASSPPSGGPQYNEQYF. The CDR3 nucleotides are TGTGCCAGCAGCCCACCTAGCGGGGGACCTCAATACAATGAGCAGTACTTC.

The chain carries TRBV12-3 or TRBV12-4 and TRBJ1-2; D is undetermined. Trimming took 0 bases from V and 2 from J, leaving 13 bases between them. CDR3 length: 16 amino acids. CDR3 sequence reads: CASSLAIGSGNYGYTF. The CDR3, as DNA: TGTGCCAGCAGTTTAGCGATAGGGTCGGGGAACTATGGCTACACCTTC.

The sample holds many counts of this clonotype. For the CDR3, the DNA is TGCAGTGCTAGTCCGGGGTCGCGGCAGCCCCAGCATTTT. As protein: CSASPGSRQPQHF. V usage is TRBV20-1 and J usage is TRBJ1-5; D uncertain. V gave up 3 bases and J gave up 7 bases, with 13 bases separating them. Germline CDR1 and CDR2: DFQATT and SNEGSKA (reference sequence). This CDR3 is 13 amino acids long.

V usage is TRBV7-2 and J usage is TRBJ2-2; 7 positions match TRBD2. The CDR3 covers 15 residues. Germline CDR1 SGHTA, CDR2 FQGNSA. The J segment lost 4 bases and the V segment lost 1 base, leaving 3 bases of the junction unmatched. The CDR3 spells CASSLVASGTGELFF. The CDR3 coding sequence is TGTGCCAGCAGCTTAGTTGCTAGCGGCACCGGGGAGCTGTTTTTT.

Many counts were recorded for this clonotype. The chain combines TRBV5-6 with TRBJ2-1; 8 bases agree with TRBD1. The length of the CDR3 is 14 residues. The V segment lost 5 bases and the J segment 6 bases; nucleotides outside the gene matches: 7. CDR1 SGHDT and CDR2 YYEEEE come from the germline V gene. The CDR3 region is CASSRGTGSNEQFF. The DNA for the CDR3 is TGTGCCAGCAGTCGAGGGACAGGTAGCAATGAGCAGTTCTTC.

This chain uses TRBV20-1 with TRBJ1-1; D ambiguous. With 3 bases removed from V and 1 base from J, the gap between germline ends came to 12 bases. The CDR3 is 14 amino acids. CDR1 DFQATT and CDR2 SNEGSKA come from the germline V gene (reference sequence). CDR3 sequence: CSASPSGPNTEAFF. CDR3 coding DNA: TGCAGTGCTAGCCCCTCCGGACCGAACACTGAAGCTTTCTTT.

This clonotype was detected a few times. As DNA, the CDR3 is TGTGCTAGTGGTTTGGTACTAGGCGGGCCCCTGGAGGAGCAGTACTTC. This gives the protein CASGLVLGGPLEEQYF. The V gene is TRBV12-5, the J gene TRBJ2-7, with D possibly being TRBD2 (5 bases). The CDR3 extends over 16 amino acids. V was trimmed by 0 bases and J by 7 bases, leaving 19 bases between them. Germline V gives CDR1 LGHNT, CDR2 FRNRAP.

DNA of the CDR3: TGCGCCAGCAGCCAAGATGCCAGGGTCCAAGAGACCCAGTTCTTC. As protein: CASSQDARVQETQFF. J is TRBJ2-1 and V is TRBV4-3; the D gene is possibly TRBD1 (5 bases). CDR3 length equals 15 residues. V lost 0 bases and J lost 13, with 19 bases in between. Looked up from germline, CDR1 is LGHNA and CDR2 is YSLEER.

This clonotype was observed at least ten times. V and J are TRBV29-1 and TRBJ2-4, with D unclear. There are 13 residues in the CDR3. The ends were cut back, 4 bases at V and 0 bases at J, with 7 bases in the middle. Per the germline V gene, CDR1 is SQVTM and CDR2 is ANQGSEA. CDR3 sequence reads: CSVVNLAKNIQYF. The CDR3 bases are TGCAGCGTTGTCAACCTAGCCAAAAACATTCAGTACTTC.

A remark on this clonotype: A read error may produce the germline difference seen at one junction end. The chain joins TRBV27 to TRBJ1-2, with D possibly matching TRBD1 (6 bases). The CDR3 runs to 15 residues. The germline gives CDR1 MNHEY, CDR2 SMNVEV (reference sequence). The CDR3 nucleotides read TGTGCCAGCAGTACCCTGGGACAACGTAACTATAGCTACACCTTC. This sequence encodes CASSTLGQRNYSYTF.